The TCR beta chain described here comes from a study of blood T cell repertoires in COVID-19. The wider study: Some COVID-19 samples were acute and others convalescent; all came from the United States, Italy and Spain. Sources were T cells, B-cell-depleted T cells, or PBMCs; the material itself was cDNA or gDNA.

Repertoires were generated with immunoSEQ multiplex PCR, while TCRdb's copy carries only in-frame clones and drops some. The table shows 150,000 or so clones, with about 89% occurring only once. Germline values: CDR1 LNHDA, CDR2 SQIVND (reference sequence). The junction had 5 bases not matched to a gene; V was cut back by 9 bases and J by 3 bases. The CDR3 sequence is 13 residues long. This chain joins TRBV19 and TRBJ1-5, with 7 bases lining up with TRBD1. The sample taken for sequencing was peripheral blood. The clonotype was recovered from a man aged 50 or older with acute or convalescent COVID-19. Here the CDR3 DNA reads TGTGCCAGCCGGGACAGAATCAATCAGCCCCAGCATTTT. Translated: CASRDRINQPQHF.